One and the same sample provided the 20 T cell receptor beta chains below, sequenced in a study of OX40 agonist ivuxolimab in advanced cancers. Using immunoSEQ multiplex PCR, the repertoire was profiled, and TCRdb retains in-frame clones only, with some absent. The data show approximately 48,000 clones, about 87% seen once. The specimen was CD4+ or CD8+ T cells sorted from blood, collected in a trial of the OX40 agonist ivuxolimab. Source of these receptors: an adult with an advanced solid tumor such as melanoma, head and neck, liver or kidney cancer.

The genes are TRBV7-9 and TRBJ1-5; 7 nucleotides line up with TRBD1. V dropped 4 bases and J dropped 1; count of bases not matched to a gene: 7. The CDR3 extends over 16 amino acids. The germline CDR1 and CDR2 sequences are SEHNR and FQNEAQ (reference sequence). The chain's CDR3 is CASSSPTGLSNQPQHF. CDR3 sequence (DNA): TGTGCCAGCAGCTCGCCGACAGGGTTAAGCAATCAGCCCCAGCATTTT.

The genes are TRBV25-1 and TRBJ1-2, with D maybe TRBD1 (5 bases). The V end was cut by 8 bases, the J end by 5 bases, with 12 bases between. CDR1 MGHDK and CDR2 SYGVNS come from the germline V gene. CDR3 size: 12 residues. The CDR3 coding sequence is TGTGCCAGCTCCTTCGGGGCGTATGGCTACACCTTC. This translates into CASSFGAYGYTF.

V is TRBV6-4 and J is TRBJ2-1; 11 bases match TRBD2. V gave up 4 bases and J gave up 5 bases; unmatched junction bases: 10. There are 17 residues in the CDR3. Germline CDR1 is MRHNA and CDR2 is SNTAGT. Here the CDR3 DNA reads TGTGCCAGCAGTGTTAGCGGGAGGGATTATCGTGACAATGAGCAGTTCTTC. It specifies CASSVSGRDYRDNEQFF.

V is TRBV9 and J is TRBJ2-4; 11 bases map to TRBD1. The CDR3 consists of 16 residues. V trimming: 4 bases; J trimming: 1 base; junction bases outside the gene matches: 4. Per germline, CDR1 SGDLS and CDR2 YYNGEE. The CDR3 sequence is CASSPGTGGAKNIQYF. The CDR3 nucleotides read TGTGCCAGCAGCCCCGGGACAGGGGGTGCCAAAAACATTCAGTACTTC.

This chain uses TRBV4-3 with TRBJ1-4; D ambiguous. Germline V gene data show CDR1 as LGHNA and CDR2 as YSLEER. This CDR3 has 15 residues. V was trimmed by 0 bases and J by 8 bases, leaving 13 bases between them. In DNA form, the CDR3 reads TGCGCCAGCAGCCAAGAGGGGAGCCTTGGGGAAAAACTGTTTTTT. Translated: CASSQEGSLGEKLFF.

The chain uses TRBV4-3 and TRBJ1-1; D perhaps matches TRBD1 (5 bases). Trimming shortened V by 0 bases and J by 0 bases, and 8 bases separated the two germline ends. Germline V gene data show CDR1 as LGHNA and CDR2 as YSLEER. The CDR3 length is 15 residues. DNA of the CDR3: TGCGCCAGCAGCCAAGAAGCGGGACTGAACACTGAAGCTTTCTTT. Its translation is CASSQEAGLNTEAFF.

The chain joins TRBV2 to TRBJ2-5, with D possibly matching TRBD2 (7 bases). V was clipped by 3 bases and J by 2 bases, with 13 bases between them. Germline-derived CDR1 and CDR2 are SNHLY and FYNNEI. The CDR3 has 15 residues. The DNA of the CDR3 is TGTGCCAGCAGTGATTGGCGGGGGCTACAAGAGACCCAGTACTTC. Protein product: CASSDWRGLQETQYF.

The chain employs TRBV15 and TRBJ2-7; D unclear. V gave up 4 bases and J gave up 1 base, with 2 bases separating them. CDR1 and CDR2 (germline): LNHNV, YYDKDF (reference sequence). The CDR3 loop spans 11 amino acids. CDR3 DNA sequence: TGTGCCACCAGCACATCCTACGAGCAGTACTTC. Translation: CATSTSYEQYF.

This rearrangement joins TRBV27 to TRBJ2-2; tentatively, D is TRBD1 (6 bases). Germline CDR1 MNHEY, CDR2 SMNVEV (reference sequence). There are 13 residues in the CDR3. V lost 3 bases and J 8 bases, leaving 10 bases between the germline ends. CDR3 sequence: CASSFQGFGELFF. DNA for the CDR3: TGTGCCAGCAGTTTCCAGGGGTTTGGGGAGCTGTTTTTT.

The chain employs TRBV9 and TRBJ2-2; 10 bases map to TRBD2. Per the germline V gene, CDR1 is SGDLS and CDR2 is YYNGEE. The CDR3 covers 17 residues. V lost 0 bases to trimming and J lost 1 base; unmatched junction nucleotides: 3. The CDR3 region has the DNA TGTGCCAGCAGCGTAGCTGGACTAGCGGTGAACACCGGGGAGCTGTTTTTT. Protein sequence: CASSVAGLAVNTGELFF.

The chain has TRBV14 and TRBJ2-7; D is unclear. The CDR3 has 14 residues. Trimming stripped 4 bases from V and 0 bases from J, with 10 bases between. CDR1 is SGHDN, CDR2 FVKESK, per germline. Written as DNA, the CDR3 is TGTGCCAGCAGCCCGATCTGGAGCTCCTACGAGCAGTACTTC. Amino acid sequence: CASSPIWSSYEQYF.

The chain recombines TRBV6-5 with TRBJ1-2, with a weak D call TRBD1 (5 bases). The germline V gene has CDR1 MNHEY and CDR2 SVGAGI. Trimming removed 2 bases from V and 5 bases from J, with 9 bases in between. This CDR3 has 13 residues. CDR3 loop: CASSYVGTYGYTF. The CDR3 DNA reads as TGTGCCAGCAGTTACGTCGGGACTTATGGCTACACCTTC.

J is TRBJ2-1 and V is TRBV27, with D possibly matching TRBD2 (5 bases). The CDR3 has 15 residues. Germline CDR1 reads MNHEY; CDR2 reads SMNVEV (reference sequence). V lost 6 bases, J lost 0 bases, and 12 bases lay in between. CDR3 residues: CASSQLSGSYNEQFF. For the CDR3, the DNA is TGTGCCAGCAGCCAGTTGAGCGGCTCCTACAATGAGCAGTTCTTC.

In its sample, this clone was seen a few times. This sequence joins TRBV14 and TRBJ1-1, with D possibly being TRBD1 (5 bases). The CDR3 contains 13 residues. The V end was cut by 3 bases, the J end by 1 base, with 6 bases between. In germline, CDR1 is SGHDN, CDR2 FVKESK. DNA for the CDR3: TGTGCCAGCAGCCAGAGGGGGAACACTGAAGCTTTCTTT. This codes for CASSQRGNTEAFF.

This rearrangement joins TRBV7-7 to TRBJ2-1; TRBD2 aligns across 8 bases. Trimming cost V 0 bases and J 7 bases; bases outside gene matches: 11. This CDR3 has 17 residues. Per the germline V gene, CDR1 is SSHAT and CDR2 is FNYEAQ (reference sequence). CDR3 sequence reads: CASSLAPGGGPRNEQFF. CDR3 nucleotides: TGTGCCAGCAGCTTAGCGCCAGGCGGGGGGCCTCGGAATGAGCAGTTCTTC.

The V call is TRBV4-3, the J call TRBJ2-2; 7 bases fit TRBD2. Germline loops: CDR1 LGHNA, CDR2 YSLEER. The J segment lost 3 bases and the V segment lost 1 base, leaving 5 bases of the junction unmatched. The CDR3 is 16 amino acids. The CDR3 bases are TGCGCCAGCAGCCAAGTAGCGGGTGGGTACACCGGGGAGCTGTTTTTT. Protein: CASSQVAGGYTGELFF.

The chain employs TRBV7-9 and TRBJ1-5; 8 bases map to TRBD1. V shed 3 bases, J shed 4 bases, and the junction held 11 bases outside the gene matches. CDR3 size: 17 residues. CDR1 and CDR2 (germline): SEHNR, FQNEAQ (reference sequence). The CDR3 DNA is TGTGCCAGCAGCTTTCACACCACCGGGACAGGAAATCAGCCCCAGCATTTT. This sequence encodes CASSFHTTGTGNQPQHF.

The genes are TRBV14 and TRBJ1-1, with D possibly matching TRBD1 (5 bases). The V gene's germline CDR1 is SGHDN and CDR2 FVKESK. This CDR3 comprises 15 residues. V was cut by 1 base and J by 11 bases, with 20 bases left in between. In DNA, the CDR3 is TGTGCCAGCAGCCAAGTCGGCCAGGGACGCCGATTCGCTTTCTTT. Translated, it gives CASSQVGQGRRFAFF.

This clone appeared once. The CDR3 DNA sequence: TGCAGCGTTGGCTTCAGTCGCACTGAAGCTTTCTTT. Protein sequence: CSVGFSRTEAFF. The chain uses TRBV29-1 and TRBJ1-1; D remains ambiguous. The germline V and J ends were trimmed by 4 bases and 4 bases, with 10 bases remaining between them. The germline V gene encodes CDR1 SQVTM and CDR2 ANQGSEA. This CDR3 spans 12 amino acids. Full variable domain (missing parts from reference TRBV29-1 and TRBJ1-1): SAVISQKPSRDICQRGTSLTIQCQVDSQVTMMFWYRQQPGQSLTLIATANQGSEATYESGFVIDKFPISRPNLTFSTLTVSNMSPEDSSIYLCSVGFSRTEAFFGQGTRLTVV.

V gene TRBV5-4 combines with J gene TRBJ2-7; weak D call: TRBD1 (5 bases). Deletions cut 7 bases from V and 3 bases from J, with 8 bases between. Germline lookup yields CDR1 SGHNT and CDR2 YYREEE (reference sequence). The CDR3 length is 11 residues. The CDR3 reads CASGTGYEQYF. Written as DNA, the CDR3 is TGTGCCAGCGGCACAGGCTACGAGCAGTACTTC.